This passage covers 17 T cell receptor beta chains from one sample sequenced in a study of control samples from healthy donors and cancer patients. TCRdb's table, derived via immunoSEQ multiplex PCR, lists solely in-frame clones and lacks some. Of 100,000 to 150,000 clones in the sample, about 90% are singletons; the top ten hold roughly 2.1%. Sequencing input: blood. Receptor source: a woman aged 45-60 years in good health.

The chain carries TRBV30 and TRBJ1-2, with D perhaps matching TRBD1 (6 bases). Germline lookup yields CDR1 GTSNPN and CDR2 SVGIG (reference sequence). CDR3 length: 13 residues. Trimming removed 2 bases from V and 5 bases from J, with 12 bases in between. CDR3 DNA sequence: TGTGCCTGGAGTAACCAGGGGATGTATGGCTACACCTTC. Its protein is CAWSNQGMYGYTF.

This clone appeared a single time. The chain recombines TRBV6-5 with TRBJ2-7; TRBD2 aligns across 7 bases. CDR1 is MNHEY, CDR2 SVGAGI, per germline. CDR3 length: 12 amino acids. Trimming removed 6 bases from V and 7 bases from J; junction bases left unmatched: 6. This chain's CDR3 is CASRSGTTEQYF. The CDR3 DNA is TGTGCCAGCAGAAGCGGGACTACTGAGCAGTACTTC.

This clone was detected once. CDR3 sequence (DNA): TGTGCCAGCAGTGAGCCAGCCGGCGGCGGCTCCTACAATGAGCAGTTCTTC. Encoded protein: CASSEPAGGGSYNEQFF. The chain joins TRBV6-4 to TRBJ2-1; no clear D gene. Looked up from germline, CDR1 is MRHNA and CDR2 is SNTAGT. This CDR3 has 17 residues. Trimming pared 3 bases from V and 0 bases from J, leaving 15 bases between.

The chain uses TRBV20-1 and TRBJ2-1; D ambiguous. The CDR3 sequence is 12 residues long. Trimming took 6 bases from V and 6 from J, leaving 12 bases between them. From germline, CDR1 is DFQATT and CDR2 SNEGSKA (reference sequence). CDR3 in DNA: TGCAGTGCCAGTGACCGAACCAATGAGCAGTTCTTC. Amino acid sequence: CSASDRTNEQFF.

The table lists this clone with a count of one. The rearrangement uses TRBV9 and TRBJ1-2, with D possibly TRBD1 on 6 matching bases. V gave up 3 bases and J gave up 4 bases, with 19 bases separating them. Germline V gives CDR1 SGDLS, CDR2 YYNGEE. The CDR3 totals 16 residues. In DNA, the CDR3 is TGTGCCAGCAGCGCGATTGGGGGCGACGAGAGCTATGGCTACACCTTC. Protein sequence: CASSAIGGDESYGYTF.

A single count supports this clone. This CDR3 reads CASTTGVLRGYTF. CDR3 coding DNA: TGTGCCAGCACTACAGGGGTACTTCGTGGCTACACCTTC. The chain couples TRBV27 to TRBJ1-2, with 7 positions matching TRBD1. In germline, CDR1 is MNHEY, CDR2 SMNVEV (reference sequence). CDR3 length: 13 residues. Trimming cost V 7 bases and J 7 bases; bases outside gene matches: 9.

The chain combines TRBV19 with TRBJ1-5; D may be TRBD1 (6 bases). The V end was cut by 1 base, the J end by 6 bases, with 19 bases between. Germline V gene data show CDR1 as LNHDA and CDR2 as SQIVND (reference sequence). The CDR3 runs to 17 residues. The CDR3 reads CASSIAQGGGPTQPQHF. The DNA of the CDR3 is TGTGCCAGTAGTATAGCCCAAGGGGGGGGTCCAACTCAGCCCCAGCATTTT.

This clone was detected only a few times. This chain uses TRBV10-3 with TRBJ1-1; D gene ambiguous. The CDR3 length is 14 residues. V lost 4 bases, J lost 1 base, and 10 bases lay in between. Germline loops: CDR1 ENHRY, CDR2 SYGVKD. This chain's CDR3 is CAISVRTSNTEAFF. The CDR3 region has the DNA TGTGCCATCAGTGTCCGGACTTCGAACACTGAAGCTTTCTTT.

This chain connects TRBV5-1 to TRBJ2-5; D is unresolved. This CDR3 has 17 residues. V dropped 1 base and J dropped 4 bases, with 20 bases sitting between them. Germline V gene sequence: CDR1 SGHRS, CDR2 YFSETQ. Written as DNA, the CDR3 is TGCGCCAGCAGCTTGAGATTTTGGCGTCCGCGGACAGAGACCCAGTACTTC. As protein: CASSLRFWRPRTETQYF.

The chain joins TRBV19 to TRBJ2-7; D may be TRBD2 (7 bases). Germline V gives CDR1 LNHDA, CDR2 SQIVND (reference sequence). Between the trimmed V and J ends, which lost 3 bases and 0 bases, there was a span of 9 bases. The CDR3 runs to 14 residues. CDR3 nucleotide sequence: TGTGCCAGTAGTATTGGGGGGGCCTCCTACGAGCAGTACTTC. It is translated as CASSIGGASYEQYF.

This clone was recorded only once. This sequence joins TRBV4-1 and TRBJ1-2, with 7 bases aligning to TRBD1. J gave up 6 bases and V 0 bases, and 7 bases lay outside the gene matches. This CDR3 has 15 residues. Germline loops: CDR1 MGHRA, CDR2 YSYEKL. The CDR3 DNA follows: TGCGCCAGCAGCCAAGATAGAGGGGGCGAAGATGGCTACACCTTC. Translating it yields CASSQDRGGEDGYTF.

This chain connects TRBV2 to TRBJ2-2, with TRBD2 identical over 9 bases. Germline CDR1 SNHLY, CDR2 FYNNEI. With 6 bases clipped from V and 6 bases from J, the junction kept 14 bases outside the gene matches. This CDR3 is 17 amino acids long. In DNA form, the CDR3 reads TGTGCCAGCAGCCCGAGTGGGCGGGGGGGTTCATCCGGGGAGCTGTTTTTT. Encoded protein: CASSPSGRGGSSGELFF.

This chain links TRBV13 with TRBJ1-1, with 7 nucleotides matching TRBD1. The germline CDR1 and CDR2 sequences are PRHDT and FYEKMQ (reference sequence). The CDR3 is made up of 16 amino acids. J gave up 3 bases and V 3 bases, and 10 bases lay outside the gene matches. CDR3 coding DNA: TGTGCCAGCAGCTTCCGAATGGGACAGAAGGACACTGAAGCTTTCTTT. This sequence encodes CASSFRMGQKDTEAFF.

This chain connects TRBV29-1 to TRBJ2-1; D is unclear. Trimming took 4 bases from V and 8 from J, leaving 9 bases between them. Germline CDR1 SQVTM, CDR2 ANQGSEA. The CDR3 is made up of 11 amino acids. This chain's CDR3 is CSVGWLDEQFF. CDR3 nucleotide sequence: TGCAGCGTTGGATGGCTCGATGAGCAGTTCTTC.

The CDR3: CAWGDSNEQYF. The DNA of the CDR3 is TGTGCCTGGGGGGACTCTAACGAGCAGTACTTC. The rearrangement links TRBV30 to TRBJ2-7, with a possible D match to TRBD2 (6 bases). CDR3 size: 11 residues. CDR1 is GTSNPN, CDR2 SVGIG, per germline (reference sequence). The V end lost 5 bases, the J end lost 5 bases, and 10 bases lay between the germline ends.

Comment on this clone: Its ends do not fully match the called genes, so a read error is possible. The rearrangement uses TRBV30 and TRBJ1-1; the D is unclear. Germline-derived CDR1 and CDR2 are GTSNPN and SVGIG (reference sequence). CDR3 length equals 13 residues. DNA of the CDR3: TGTGCCTGGAGGACGGACCGACACACTGAAGCTCTCTTT. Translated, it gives CAWRTDRHTEALF.

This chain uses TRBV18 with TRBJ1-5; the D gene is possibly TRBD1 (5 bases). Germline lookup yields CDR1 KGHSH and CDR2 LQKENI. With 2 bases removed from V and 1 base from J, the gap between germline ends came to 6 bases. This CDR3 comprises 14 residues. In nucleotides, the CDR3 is TGTGCCAGCTCACCAGGGGGGAGCAATCAGCCCCAGCATTTT. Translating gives CASSPGGSNQPQHF.